These 20 T cell receptor beta chains came from one sample sequenced in a study of multiple sclerosis patients with progressive multifocal leukoencephalopathy. The assay was immunoSEQ multiplex PCR, and TCRdb's table has in-frame clones only and misses some. The sample comprises 25,000 to 35,000 clones, around 85% of which are singletons, and around 12% rests with the top ten. Time point given: time of PML onset. Here the sequenced sample was PBMCs, taken from a patient treated with natalizumab. Receptors originate from a woman in her twenties or thirties with progressive multifocal leukoencephalopathy.

The J gene is TRBJ2-3, the V gene TRBV30, with 16 bases matching TRBD2. V lost 2 bases, J lost 7 bases, and 3 bases stayed unmatched. CDR1 GTSNPN and CDR2 SVGIG come from the germline V gene (reference sequence). The CDR3 length is 15 residues. CDR3 sequence reads: CAWSPGLAGGNTQYF. The CDR3 nucleotides read TGTGCCTGGAGTCCGGGACTAGCGGGGGGGAATACGCAGTATTTT.

The chain carries TRBV30 and TRBJ1-1; no reliable D call. The V and J ends lost 2 bases and 2 bases respectively, with 12 bases between them. This CDR3 has 14 residues. CDR1 and CDR2 (germline): GTSNPN, SVGIG (reference sequence). The DNA for the CDR3 is TGTGCCTGGAGTCTCGGGTCCTTCAACACTGAAGCTTTCTTT. Its translation is CAWSLGSFNTEAFF.

The rearrangement links TRBV5-1 to TRBJ2-2, with D possibly called TRBD1 or TRBD2 (5 bases each). V dropped 0 bases and J dropped 4 bases, with 10 bases sitting between them. The CDR3 extends over 15 amino acids. Germline values: CDR1 SGHRS, CDR2 YFSETQ. In nucleotides, the CDR3 is TGCGCCAGCAGCTTGGGAAGGGACCCCACCGGGGAGCTGTTTTTT. Amino acids: CASSLGRDPTGELFF.

The chain couples TRBV4-1 to TRBJ1-1; no clear D gene. The length of the CDR3 is 14 residues. V was shortened by 1 base and J by 4 bases, with 10 bases between the two germline ends. In germline, CDR1 is MGHRA, CDR2 YSYEKL. Written as DNA, the CDR3 is TGCGCCAGCAGCCAAGTAGCGAGTAGCACTGAAGCTTTCTTT. This codes for CASSQVASSTEAFF.

The chain has TRBV15 and TRBJ2-5, with a weak D call TRBD2 (5 bases). CDR1 is LNHNV, CDR2 YYDKDF, per germline (reference sequence). The CDR3 is made up of 13 amino acids. Trimming left V 1 base short and J 5 bases short, with 8 bases between. The CDR3 nucleotides are TGTGCCACCAGCAGAGGGAGGAGCGAGACCCAGTACTTC. It specifies CATSRGRSETQYF.

This clone has more than one count but fewer than ten. This chain connects TRBV5-1 to TRBJ2-7, with D maybe TRBD2 (7 bases). V lost 0 bases, J lost 4 bases, and 11 bases lay in between. The CDR3 contains 14 residues. Germline V gives CDR1 SGHRS, CDR2 YFSETQ. In DNA form, the CDR3 reads TGCGCCAGCAGCTTGGCAGGGGAGGGTTACGAGCAGTACTTC. This codes for CASSLAGEGYEQYF.

This rearrangement joins TRBV19 to TRBJ1-6; tentative D call: TRBD1 (5 bases). There are 16 residues in the CDR3. CDR1 is LNHDA and CDR2 is SQIVND in the germline V gene (reference sequence). The V end was cut by 4 bases, the J end by 0 bases, with 10 bases between. In nucleotides, the CDR3 is TGTGCCAGTAGTACGACAGCGGGCTCCTATAATTCACCCCTCCACTTT. This translates into CASSTTAGSYNSPLHF.

The chain links TRBV5-1 to TRBJ1-1, with TRBD1 identical over 8 bases. This CDR3 has 12 residues. The V gene end was trimmed by 3 bases and the J gene end by 10 bases; junction bases not matched to a gene: 5. Germline V CDR1 and CDR2: SGHRS, YFSETQ. This chain's CDR3 is CASSWPGQAAFF. CDR3 DNA: TGCGCCAGCAGCTGGCCGGGACAGGCAGCTTTCTTT.

The J gene is TRBJ1-2, the V gene TRBV5-1, with 8 bases aligning to TRBD1. Germline trimming cut 1 base from V and 4 bases from J; bases unmatched to any gene: 3. CDR1 is SGHRS and CDR2 is YFSETQ in the germline V gene. The CDR3 contains 14 residues. CDR3 sequence reads: CASSLTGGIYGYTF. The CDR3 coding sequence is TGCGCCAGCAGCTTGACAGGGGGGATCTATGGCTACACCTTC.

The V gene is TRBV30, the J gene TRBJ1-1; D is uncertain. Per germline, CDR1 GTSNPN and CDR2 SVGIG (reference sequence). Trimming pared 5 bases from V and 2 bases from J, leaving 15 bases between. The CDR3 runs to 14 residues. CDR3 in amino acids: CAWGRPTANTEAFF. The CDR3, as DNA: TGTGCCTGGGGGCGACCAACGGCTAACACTGAAGCTTTCTTT.

A remark on this clone: Other DNA sequences of this sample code for an identical CDR3. The chain recombines TRBV21-1 with TRBJ1-5. TRBV21-1 is reported as a pseudogene. CDR3 size: 17 residues. CDR3 bases: TGTGCCAGCAGGGGGTTTCTAGCTACATTGCATCATCAGCCCCAGCACTTT. Translation: CASRGFLATLHHQPQHF.

This chain uses TRBV25-1 with TRBJ2-4; 7 positions agree with TRBD1. This CDR3 has 13 residues. Trimming at V came to 5 bases and at J to 7 bases, leaving 5 bases not matched to a gene. In germline, CDR1 is MGHDK, CDR2 SYGVNS. The CDR3 DNA is TGTGCCAGCAGTTCGCAACAGGGGAACATTCAGTACTTC. This codes for CASSSQQGNIQYF.

The V gene is TRBV5-7, the J gene TRBJ1-3; D might be TRBD1 (5 bases). TRBV5-7 is treated as an ORF (open reading frame) with a function not yet certain. The germline V and J ends were trimmed by 6 bases and 8 bases, with 21 bases remaining between them. This CDR3 is built from 15 residues. CDR3 protein: CASNGDRGLGDTIYF. In nucleotides, the CDR3 is TGTGCCAGCAACGGGGACCGTGGATTAGGGGACACCATATATTTT.

J is TRBJ2-5 and V is TRBV4-1; D unclear. V dropped 1 base and J dropped 4 bases, with 7 bases sitting between them. This CDR3 comprises 13 residues. Germline V gives CDR1 MGHRA, CDR2 YSYEKL. CDR3 nucleotide sequence: TGCGCCAGCAGCCAAGGAGTGTTAGAGACCCAGTACTTC. Its translation: CASSQGVLETQYF.

This chain uses TRBV19 with TRBJ1-5, with 8 bases aligning to TRBD1. The CDR3 is 14 residues long. CDR1 is LNHDA, CDR2 SQIVND, per germline (reference sequence). The junction had 2 bases not matched to a gene; V was cut back by 3 bases and J by 4 bases. DNA for the CDR3: TGTGCCAGTAGTATTGGACAGGGAAATCAGCCCCAGCATTTT. Translation: CASSIGQGNQPQHF.

The rearrangement uses TRBV5-5 and TRBJ1-5; perhaps TRBD1 as D (5 bases). CDR3 size: 15 residues. Trimming removed 4 bases from V and 4 bases from J, with 15 bases in between. In germline, CDR1 is SGHKS, CDR2 YYEKEE (reference sequence). In DNA form, the CDR3 reads TGTGCCAGCAGCCCGGGGACGGGGGGGAATCAGCCCCAGCATTTT. It encodes CASSPGTGGNQPQHF.

This chain uses TRBV5-5 with TRBJ1-1; a possible D gene is TRBD1 (6 bases). The germline V gene has CDR1 SGHKS and CDR2 YYEKEE (reference sequence). V lost 4 bases, J lost 1 base, and 8 bases lay in between. The CDR3 has 13 residues. CDR3 sequence: CASSLDRNTEAFF. CDR3 nucleotides: TGTGCCAGCAGCCTGGACAGGAACACTGAAGCTTTCTTT.

The V call is TRBV6-6, the J call TRBJ1-2; the D gene is possibly TRBD1 (6 bases). Looked up from germline, CDR1 is MNHNY and CDR2 is SVGAGI (reference sequence). The V gene lost 1 base and the J gene lost 5 bases, with 14 bases spanning the gap. The CDR3 is 15 residues long. The CDR3 nucleotides read TGTGCCAGCAGTTACTTCACACAGGGAGAGTATGGCTACACCTTC. Protein: CASSYFTQGEYGYTF.

This clone was seen a few times. The chain is built from TRBV30 and TRBJ2-4, with a weak D call TRBD1 (6 bases). Germline V gene lookup returns CDR1 GTSNPN and CDR2 SVGIG (reference sequence). Trimming removed 8 bases at V and 2 bases at J, with 13 bases between. This CDR3 is built from 13 residues. CDR3 sequence reads: CAAERDTKNIQYF. The DNA for the CDR3 is TGTGCCGCGGAACGGGACACCAAAAACATTCAGTACTTC.

The chain recombines TRBV30 with TRBJ1-2; 9 bases align to TRBD1. In germline, CDR1 is GTSNPN, CDR2 SVGIG (reference sequence). The CDR3 loop spans 14 amino acids. J lost 3 bases, V lost 4 bases, and 6 bases had no gene match. DNA for the CDR3: TGTGCCTGGAACGGACAGGGGCTAGACTATGGCTACACCTTC. Encoded protein: CAWNGQGLDYGYTF.